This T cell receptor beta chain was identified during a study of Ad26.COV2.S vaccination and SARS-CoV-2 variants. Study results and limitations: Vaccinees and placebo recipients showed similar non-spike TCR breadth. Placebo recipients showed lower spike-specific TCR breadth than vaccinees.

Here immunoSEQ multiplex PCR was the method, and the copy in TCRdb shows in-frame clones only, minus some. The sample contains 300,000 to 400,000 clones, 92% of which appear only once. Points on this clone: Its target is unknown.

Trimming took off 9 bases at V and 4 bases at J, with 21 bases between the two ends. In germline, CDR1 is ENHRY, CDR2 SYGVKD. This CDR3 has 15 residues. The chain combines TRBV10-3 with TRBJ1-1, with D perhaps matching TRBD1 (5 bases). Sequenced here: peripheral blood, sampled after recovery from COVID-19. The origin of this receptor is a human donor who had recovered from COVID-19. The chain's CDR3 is CAMAGDPPKVTEAFF. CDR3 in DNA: TGTGCCATGGCGGGGGACCCTCCTAAGGTCACTGAAGCTTTCTTT.